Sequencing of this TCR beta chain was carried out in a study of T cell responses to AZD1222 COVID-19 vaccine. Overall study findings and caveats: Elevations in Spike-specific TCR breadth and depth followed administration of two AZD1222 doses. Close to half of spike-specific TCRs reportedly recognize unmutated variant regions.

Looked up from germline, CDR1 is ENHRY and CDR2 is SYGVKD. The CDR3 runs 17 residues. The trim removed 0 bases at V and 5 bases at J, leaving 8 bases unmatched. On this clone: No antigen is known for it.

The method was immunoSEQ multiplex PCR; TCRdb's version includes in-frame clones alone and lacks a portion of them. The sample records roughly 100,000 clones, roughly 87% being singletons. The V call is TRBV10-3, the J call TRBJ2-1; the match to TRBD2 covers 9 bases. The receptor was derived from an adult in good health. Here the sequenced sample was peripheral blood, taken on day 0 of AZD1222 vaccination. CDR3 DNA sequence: TGTGCCATCAGTGAGTCGGGGCTAGCGGGGACCCACAATGAGCAGTTCTTC. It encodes CAISESGLAGTHNEQFF.